This T cell receptor (beta chain) was recorded in a study of T cell repertoires in cytomegalovirus infection. For the study at large: Newly reported HLA-C-restricted and thoroughly characterized HLA-B-restricted CMV epitopes were employed. Overall study findings and caveats: In two of eight donors, the top clonotype was HLA-C-restricted CMV-specific.

TCRdb reprocessed the reads with MiXCR, giving one entry per CDR3 protein. Among approximately 120,000 distinct CDR3 sequences, around 28% were seen once, and the ten largest hold roughly 81%. In regard to this clonotype: Its antigen is not known.

This clonotype originated in a human donor in good health (CMV status not recorded). Some clones in this sample may be carry-over from other donors' samples. This sample comprised CD8+ T cells from cultured PBMCs, obtained from culture after CMV antigen stimulation.

CDR3 bases: TGTGCCATCAGGGAAAAAGAGACCCAGTACTTC. Amino acids: CAIREKETQYF. The rearrangement uses TRBV10-3 and TRBJ2-5; D gene uncertain. The CDR3 loop spans 11 amino acids. The V end was cut by 6 bases, the J end by 3 bases, with 5 bases between. The germline CDR1 and CDR2 sequences are ENHRY and SYGVKD.